A single sample is the source of the 7 T cell receptor beta chains below, sequenced in a study of T cell responses to AZD1222 COVID-19 vaccine. Sequencing was performed with immunoSEQ multiplex PCR; in TCRdb, only in-frame clones are kept and a portion is missing. This table has about 120,000 clones, 88% appearing once. The input for sequencing was peripheral blood, taken on day 0 of AZD1222 vaccination. All receptors come from an adult in good health.

In its sample, this clone was seen once. This chain links TRBV6-2 or TRBV6-3 with TRBJ1-5, with a weak D call TRBD1 (6 bases). CDR3 length equals 15 residues. Trimming took off 5 bases at V and 1 base at J, with 12 bases between the two ends. Germline assignment: CDR1 MNHEY and CDR2 SVGEGT. DNA of the CDR3: TGTGCCAGCAGTCAGGACAGAGCCAGCAATCAGCCCCAGCATTTT. Its protein is CASSQDRASNQPQHF.

The CDR3 reads CASSRPEGAYGNTIYF. The CDR3, as DNA: TGTGCCAGCAGCCGGCCCGAGGGGGCTTATGGAAACACCATATATTTT. The J gene is TRBJ1-3, the V gene TRBV7-9, with 7 bases aligning to TRBD1. This CDR3 region has 16 residues. V lost 5 bases, J lost 3 bases, and 10 bases stayed unmatched. In germline, CDR1 is SEHNR, CDR2 FQNEAQ (reference sequence). Full variable domain (outside the CDR3, taken from reference TRBV7-9 and TRBJ1-3): DTGVSQNPRHKITKRGQNVTFRCDPISEHNRLYWYRQTLGQGPEFLTYFQNEAQLEKSRLLSDRFSAERPKGSFSTLEIQRTEQGDSAMYLCASSRPEGAYGNTIYFGEGSWLTVV.

V gene TRBV4-1 combines with J gene TRBJ1-6; TRBD1 matches 8 bases. The CDR3 is made up of 18 amino acids. Looked up from germline, CDR1 is MGHRA and CDR2 is YSYEKL. V lost 3 bases to trimming and J lost 4 bases; unmatched junction nucleotides: 11. The CDR3: CASSQYHGQGTYNSPLHF. The CDR3 DNA sequence: TGCGCCAGCAGCCAGTATCACGGACAGGGAACATATAATTCACCCCTCCACTTT.

The genes are TRBV4-3 and TRBJ1-2; D remains unclear. V lost 8 bases to trimming and J lost 2 bases, with 12 bases between them. CDR1 LGHNA and CDR2 YSLEER come from the germline V gene. This CDR3 is 13 amino acids long. The CDR3 nucleotides read TGCGCCAGCTCTCTGGGGTCCAACTATGGCTACACCTTC. Its protein product is CASSLGSNYGYTF.

The J gene is TRBJ1-5, the V gene TRBV11-2; 7 positions agree with TRBD1. J lost 0 bases, V lost 4 bases, and 6 bases had no gene match. The length of the CDR3 is 16 residues. CDR1 SGHAT and CDR2 FQNNGV come from the germline V gene. CDR3 bases: TGTGCCAGCAGCTCACCGGGACAGATTAGCAATCAGCCCCAGCATTTT. Protein sequence: CASSSPGQISNQPQHF.

The V gene is TRBV10-1, the J gene TRBJ1-5; 10 positions match TRBD1. Trimming cost V 8 bases and J 7 bases; bases outside gene matches: 11. Germline V CDR1 and CDR2: WNHNN, SYGVQD (reference sequence). This CDR3 has 15 amino acids. The CDR3 loop reads CASGGQGEIMQPQHF. The CDR3 coding sequence is TGCGCCAGCGGAGGACAGGGGGAAATCATGCAGCCCCAGCATTTT.

The V call is TRBV18, the J call TRBJ2-1, with a possible D match to TRBD2 (6 bases). This CDR3 region has 15 residues. V dropped 6 bases and J dropped 9 bases, with 21 bases sitting between them. Germline CDR1 KGHSH, CDR2 LQKENI. CDR3 sequence: CASSGILASGGEQFF. The CDR3 region has the DNA TGTGCCAGCTCGGGAATTCTAGCGAGTGGTGGTGAGCAGTTCTTC.